These 6 T cell receptor beta chains were all obtained from the same sample, sequenced in a study of shared clonotypes between healthy human individuals. Sequencing used immunoSEQ multiplex PCR; TCRdb keeps in-frame clones, though not all of them. The data show approximately 640,000 clones, around 91% seen once. The sample comprised memory CD8+ T cells from PBMCs. The subset: CD45RO+ cells pooled with CCR7-negative TemRA cells. Receptors originate from a man younger than 35 in good health. Some clones in this sample may be carry-over from other donors' samples.

The rearrangement joins TRBV4-3 to TRBJ2-1; 7 positions agree with TRBD2. CDR1 and CDR2 (germline): LGHNA, YSLEER. The CDR3 contains 18 residues. The ends lost 0 bases at V and 3 bases at J; junction bases unmatched: 11. CDR3 amino acids: CASSQDPNVGLVYNEQFF. The CDR3 DNA sequence: TGCGCCAGCAGCCAAGATCCCAACGTAGGACTAGTCTACAATGAGCAGTTCTTC.

The chain couples TRBV5-6 to TRBJ2-2; 8 bases match TRBD2. V was pared by 4 bases and J by 5 bases, with 7 bases of the junction left unmatched. The CDR3 runs 15 residues. From germline, CDR1 is SGHDT and CDR2 YYEEEE. In DNA, the CDR3 is TGTGCCAGCAGCACGGCGGGAGGAGGAACCGGGGAGCTGTTTTTT. The encoded protein is CASSTAGGGTGELFF.

This chain links TRBV19 with TRBJ1-5; no reliable D call. Trimming shortened V by 5 bases and J by 0 bases, and 14 bases separated the two germline ends. The CDR3 runs to 16 residues. Germline assignment: CDR1 LNHDA and CDR2 SQIVND (reference sequence). This chain's CDR3 is CASSPWGYYSNQPQHF. Here the CDR3 DNA reads TGTGCCAGTAGTCCGTGGGGATACTATAGCAATCAGCCCCAGCATTTT.

The chain employs TRBV6-7 and TRBJ1-4; D unclear. TRBV6-7 is identified as an open reading frame with a role that is uncertain. Trimming left V 6 bases short and J 7 bases short, with 21 bases between. The CDR3 has 16 residues. The CDR3 spells CASRSFTYGIGEKLFF. The CDR3 DNA is TGTGCCAGCAGATCTTTTACGTATGGGATCGGTGAAAAACTGTTTTTT.

The chain links TRBV5-1 to TRBJ1-3; D possibly corresponds to TRBD1 (6 bases). Trimming removed 0 bases at V and 2 bases at J, with 9 bases between. There are 15 residues in the CDR3. CDR1 is SGHRS, CDR2 YFSETQ, per germline. CDR3: CASSLEGGTGNTIYF. The CDR3 coding sequence is TGCGCCAGCAGCTTGGAGGGGGGAACTGGAAACACCATATATTTT.

The chain couples TRBV28 to TRBJ2-5, with D unresolved. Trimming cost V 6 bases and J 2 bases, with 10 bases left between them. Germline V gives CDR1 MDHEN, CDR2 SYDVKM. CDR3 length: 13 residues. The CDR3 loop reads CASSRTLQETQYF. The DNA for the CDR3 is TGTGCCAGCAGCCGGACCCTTCAAGAGACCCAGTACTTC.